The 32 T cell receptor beta chains below all came from one sample that was sequenced in a study of cytomegalovirus exposure and HLA in healthy donors. PCR was performed using 60 Vbeta and 13 Jbeta primers. Using immunoSEQ multiplex PCR, the repertoire was profiled, and TCRdb retains in-frame clones only, with some absent. The repertoire holds tens of thousands of clones, over 75% seen once, with around 2.5% in the top ten. The sequencing sample was made of PBMCs. Receptors were obtained from a male donor in good health and CMV-seropositive.

This chain links TRBV27 with TRBJ1-2, with D perhaps TRBD1 (5 bases). Between the trimmed V and J ends, which lost 5 bases and 8 bases, there was a span of 21 bases. This CDR3 contains 15 residues. Germline CDR1 is MNHEY and CDR2 is SMNVEV (reference sequence). CDR3 residues: CASSQRGLGLRGYTF. CDR3 sequence (DNA): TGTGCCAGCAGTCAAAGGGGTCTAGGTTTAAGGGGCTACACCTTC.

This clone showed up just once. V usage is TRBV27 and J usage is TRBJ1-5, with TRBD1 matching 7 bases. This CDR3 comprises 15 residues. CDR1 and CDR2 from the germline V gene are MNHEY and SMNVEV (reference sequence). V trimming: 4 bases; J trimming: 4 bases; junction bases outside the gene matches: 7. The CDR3 DNA sequence: TGTGCCAGCAGTTCCTCGACAGGGTTGAATCAGCCCCAGCATTTT. Its translation: CASSSSTGLNQPQHF.

The chain links TRBV6-5 to TRBJ2-4, with D tentatively TRBD2 (6 bases). Trimming left V 6 bases short and J 6 bases short, with 9 bases between. The CDR3 spans 12 residues. Germline CDR1 MNHEY, CDR2 SVGAGI. CDR3 bases: TGTGCCAGCAGGGATAGCGGAAACATTCAGTACTTC. This gives the protein CASRDSGNIQYF.

The sample holds a few counts of this clone. The chain is built from TRBV28 and TRBJ1-4; possible D gene TRBD1, 6 bases. V was pared by 8 bases and J by 5 bases, with 21 bases between. The CDR3 is 16 residues long. Looked up from germline, CDR1 is MDHEN and CDR2 is SYDVKM. CDR3 in DNA: TGTGCCAGCCTGGGAAAAAGGACAGACTACAATGAAAAACTGTTTTTT. Protein: CASLGKRTDYNEKLFF.

V and J are TRBV28 and TRBJ1-3, with D unclear. CDR1 and CDR2 from the germline V gene are MDHEN and SYDVKM. With 3 bases removed from V and 7 bases from J, the gap between germline ends came to 10 bases. The CDR3 runs to 13 residues. The CDR3 spells CASSLLSVNTIYF. The CDR3 DNA sequence: TGTGCCAGCAGTTTGCTAAGTGTCAACACCATATATTTT.

The V gene is TRBV7-9, the J gene TRBJ2-2; 7 bases map to TRBD2. The CDR3 is 12 amino acids. The germline V gene encodes CDR1 SEHNR and CDR2 FQNEAQ (reference sequence). V shed 5 bases and J 6 bases; nucleotides not matched to a gene: 0. CDR3 DNA sequence: TGTGCCAGCAGCCGGGGGGCCGGGGAGCTGTTTTTT. Encoded protein: CASSRGAGELFF.

This sequence joins TRBV5-4 and TRBJ2-3; 10 bases line up with TRBD2. The junction had 2 bases not matched to a gene; V was cut back by 1 base and J by 6 bases. CDR1 SGHNT and CDR2 YYREEE come from the germline V gene (reference sequence). This CDR3 spans 14 amino acids. CDR3 in amino acids: CASSLTSGKDTQYF. CDR3 DNA sequence: TGTGCCAGCAGCTTGACTAGCGGGAAGGATACGCAGTATTTT.

This clone was seen a handful of times. This chain joins TRBV2 and TRBJ1-1, with D tentatively TRBD1 (6 bases). V lost 6 bases to trimming and J lost 3 bases, with 11 bases between them. The CDR3 totals 13 residues. The germline V gene has CDR1 SNHLY and CDR2 FYNNEI. CDR3 nucleotide sequence: TGTGCCAGCAGCTCAAACAGGGACACTGAAGCTTTCTTT. This codes for CASSSNRDTEAFF.

The rearrangement links TRBV15 to TRBJ2-7; 16 bases agree with TRBD2. Germline V CDR1 and CDR2: LNHNV, YYDKDF (reference sequence). The CDR3 runs to 17 residues. With 2 bases clipped from V and 4 bases from J, the junction kept 5 bases outside the gene matches. CDR3 sequence reads: CATSRPGLAGGWYEQYF. The CDR3 bases are TGTGCCACCAGCAGACCGGGACTAGCGGGAGGGTGGTACGAGCAGTACTTC.

V and J are TRBV7-9 and TRBJ2-7; 7 bases are shared with TRBD1. This CDR3 has 15 residues. Germline V gene lookup returns CDR1 SEHNR and CDR2 FQNEAQ (reference sequence). Trimming at V came to 0 bases and at J to 3 bases, leaving 5 bases not matched to a gene. The DNA for the CDR3 is TGTGCCAGCAGCTTAGCTTGGGACAGTGACTACGAGCAGTACTTC. Translation: CASSLAWDSDYEQYF.

The sample holds one count of this clone. This chain links TRBV18 with TRBJ2-5; 8 bases match TRBD2. The germline gives CDR1 KGHSH, CDR2 LQKENI. The length of the CDR3 is 16 residues. With 1 base clipped from V and 2 bases from J, the junction kept 6 bases outside the gene matches. CDR3 bases: TGTGCCAGCTCACCACTAGCGGGACATATACAAGAGACCCAGTACTTC. Its translation: CASSPLAGHIQETQYF.

This clone was detected once. V is TRBV29-1 and J is TRBJ2-7, with TRBD2 identical over 11 bases. CDR1 is SQVTM, CDR2 ANQGSEA, per germline. The V gene end was trimmed by 0 bases and the J gene end by 0 bases; junction bases not matched to a gene: 13. CDR3 length: 19 amino acids. CDR3 sequence: CSVEDGILLAGGLSYEQYF. The CDR3 nucleotides are TGCAGCGTTGAAGATGGTATTCTGCTAGCGGGAGGTCTCTCCTACGAGCAGTACTTC.

The genes are TRBV28 and TRBJ2-7, with 12 nucleotides matching TRBD2. After removal of 4 bases from V and 2 bases from J, the junction contained 3 bases not matched to a gene. The CDR3 spans 15 residues. CDR1 MDHEN and CDR2 SYDVKM come from the germline V gene. The chain's CDR3 is CASSSGLAGPYEQYF. The DNA for the CDR3 is TGTGCCAGCAGTTCCGGACTAGCGGGACCCTACGAGCAGTACTTC.

The genes are TRBV7-3 and TRBJ2-5, with 11 bases fitting TRBD1. CDR3 size: 14 residues. CDR1 SGHTA and CDR2 FQGTGA come from the germline V gene. V lost 5 bases, J lost 5 bases, and 4 bases stayed unmatched. The CDR3 loop reads CASSPGQGVETQYF. DNA of the CDR3: TGTGCCAGCAGCCCGGGACAGGGGGTTGAGACCCAGTACTTC.

The sample holds a few counts of this clone. The chain is built from TRBV19 and TRBJ2-3, with TRBD1 matching 8 bases. The junction had 12 bases not matched to a gene; V was cut back by 3 bases and J by 4 bases. CDR1 LNHDA and CDR2 SQIVND come from the germline V gene (reference sequence). This CDR3 comprises 17 residues. The CDR3: CASSMRTGTGGADTQYF. The DNA of the CDR3 is TGTGCCAGTAGTATGCGCACCGGGACAGGTGGCGCAGATACGCAGTATTTT.

This clone was seen more than once but under ten times. The chain employs TRBV10-1 and TRBJ2-7; D unresolved. Germline-derived CDR1 and CDR2 are WNHNN and SYGVQD (reference sequence). Trimming took 4 bases from V and 6 from J, leaving 13 bases between them. The CDR3 length is 13 residues. CDR3 amino acids: CASSVGGLGEQYF. Here the CDR3 DNA reads TGCGCCAGCAGTGTAGGCGGATTAGGCGAGCAGTACTTC.

This clone is judged medium-sized. This chain uses TRBV6-6 with TRBJ1-1; 7 bases map to TRBD1. Germline V gene lookup returns CDR1 MNHNY and CDR2 SVGAGI (reference sequence). This CDR3 contains 13 residues. Trimming at V came to 7 bases and at J to 8 bases, leaving 10 bases not matched to a gene. This chain's CDR3 is CASTQDRTGEAFF. Here the CDR3 DNA reads TGTGCCAGCACCCAGGACAGGACCGGCGAAGCTTTCTTT.

CDR3 sequence reads: CASRRRQINQPQHF. For the CDR3, the DNA is TGCGCCAGCAGGCGGAGACAGATAAATCAGCCCCAGCATTTT. The chain uses TRBV23-1 and TRBJ1-5; TRBD1 is a possible D gene (5 bases). TRBV23-1 is filed as an ORF, its function uncertain. The CDR3 loop spans 14 amino acids. The germline V and J ends were trimmed by 6 bases and 4 bases, with 13 bases remaining between them.

In its sample, this clone was seen a few times. This sequence joins TRBV15 and TRBJ1-2, with D possibly matching TRBD1 (6 bases). The CDR3 is made up of 15 amino acids. Germline values: CDR1 LNHNV, CDR2 YYDKDF (reference sequence). The germline V and J ends were trimmed by 3 bases and 8 bases, with 19 bases remaining between them. The CDR3: CATSRLTGNLGGYTF. In nucleotides, the CDR3 is TGTGCCACCAGCAGGTTAACAGGGAACCTAGGAGGCTACACCTTC.

J is TRBJ2-2 and V is TRBV30; D remains unclear. Germline V gene lookup returns CDR1 GTSNPN and CDR2 SVGIG (reference sequence). V dropped 6 bases and J dropped 2 bases, with 7 bases sitting between them. CDR3 size: 12 residues. The CDR3 region has the DNA TGTGCCTGCCAGATAAACACCGGGGAGCTGTTTTTT. This gives the protein CACQINTGELFF.

This chain connects TRBV19 to TRBJ1-6; 10 bases are a match to TRBD1. The trim removed 6 bases at V and 3 bases at J, leaving 2 bases unmatched. Looked up from germline, CDR1 is LNHDA and CDR2 is SQIVND (reference sequence). The CDR3 is made up of 15 amino acids. CDR3 sequence: CASRWDRGYNSPLHF. CDR3 DNA: TGTGCCAGTAGGTGGGACAGGGGCTATAATTCACCCCTCCACTTT. The full variable domain, in which reference TRBV19 and TRBJ1-6 provide the parts outside the CDR3, is DGGITQSPKYLFRKEGQNVTLSCEQNLNHDAMYWYRQDPGQGLRLIYYSQIVNDFQKGDIAEGYSVSREKKESFPLTVTSAQKNPTAFYLCASRWDRGYNSPLHFGNGTRLTVT.

This rearrangement joins TRBV14 to TRBJ1-4, with 7 bases identical to TRBD1. V lost 4 bases and J lost 3; bases outside the gene matches: 5. Germline values: CDR1 SGHDN, CDR2 FVKESK. The CDR3 spans 15 residues. CDR3: CASSPQGQPNEKLFF. The CDR3 region has the DNA TGTGCCAGCAGCCCACAGGGACAGCCTAATGAAAAACTGTTTTTT.

CDR3 nucleotide sequence: TGCGCCAGCCGGCCGGCGGGAACTGAAGCTTTCTTT. It yields the protein CASRPAGTEAFF. J is TRBJ1-1 and V is TRBV10-2; D not resolved. CDR3 length: 12 residues. The ends were cut back, 8 bases at V and 5 bases at J, with 12 bases in the middle. Looked up from germline, CDR1 is WSHSY and CDR2 is SAAADI.

This clone was counted between two and nine times. The chain is built from TRBV25-1 and TRBJ2-1, with a weak D call TRBD2 (5 bases). Trimming shortened V by 5 bases and J by 6 bases, and 8 bases separated the two germline ends. CDR1 MGHDK and CDR2 SYGVNS come from the germline V gene. The CDR3 extends over 12 amino acids. The CDR3 DNA reads as TGTGCCAGCAGTCCCGGGGTCAATGAGCAGTTCTTC. This codes for CASSPGVNEQFF.

This chain uses TRBV5-8 with TRBJ2-7; 9 bases are a match to TRBD2. V lost 3 bases and J lost 5; bases outside the gene matches: 12. The CDR3 runs 16 residues. Germline V lookup: CDR1 SGHTS, CDR2 YDEGEE. The CDR3 nucleotides read TGTGCCAGCAGCTCCGCACGGGCGGGAGGGCCCCACGAGCAGTACTTC. The encoded protein is CASSSARAGGPHEQYF.

The rearrangement uses TRBV28 and TRBJ1-1; 10 nucleotides align to TRBD1. J gave up 3 bases and V 6 bases, and 10 bases lay outside the gene matches. CDR1 MDHEN and CDR2 SYDVKM come from the germline V gene. CDR3 length: 16 residues. The CDR3 DNA reads as TGTGCCAGCAGGAACCGGGACAGGGGATCCCACACTGAAGCTTTCTTT. Protein: CASRNRDRGSHTEAFF. The whole variable domain, filled in from reference TRBV28 and TRBJ1-1, reads DVKVTQSSRYLVKRTGEKVFLECVQDMDHENMFWYRQDPGLGLRLIYFSYDVKMKEKGDIPEGYSVSREKKERFSLILESASTNQTSMYLCASRNRDRGSHTEAFFGQGTRLTVV.

V and J are TRBV5-1 and TRBJ1-3, with D possibly being TRBD1 (5 bases). Germline V CDR1 and CDR2: SGHRS, YFSETQ. V gave up 3 bases and J gave up 1 base, with 8 bases separating them. This CDR3 contains 14 residues. The CDR3 bases are TGCGCCAGCAGCTCGGGGGAATCTGGAAACACCATATATTTT. As protein: CASSSGESGNTIYF. The full variable domain, rest sourced from reference TRBV5-1 and TRBJ1-3, is KAGVTQTPRYLIKTRGQQVTLSCSPISGHRSVSWYQQTPGQGLQFLFEYFSETQRNKGNFPGRFSGRQFSNSRSEMNVSTLELGDSALYLCASSSGESGNTIYFGEGSWLTVV.

This clone was counted a few times. J is TRBJ2-1 and V is TRBV6-1; TRBD2 matches 8 bases. Germline CDR1 reads MNHNS; CDR2 reads SASEGT. The V gene end was trimmed by 2 bases and the J gene end by 1 base; junction bases not matched to a gene: 19. The CDR3 is 21 amino acids. CDR3 DNA: TGTGCCAGCAGTGAATCTCTGGGCCTGGTGGTTAGCGGGGAGTCCTACAATGAGCAGTTCTTC. Amino acid sequence: CASSESLGLVVSGESYNEQFF.

The rearrangement joins TRBV7-9 to TRBJ1-1; D call uncertain. Germline V gene lookup returns CDR1 SEHNR and CDR2 FQNEAQ (reference sequence). V lost 2 bases to trimming and J lost 2 bases, with 6 bases between them. The CDR3 sequence is 13 residues long. Here the CDR3 reads CASSLQVNTEAFF. The CDR3 nucleotides read TGTGCCAGCAGCTTACAGGTAAACACTGAAGCTTTCTTT.

The CDR3, as DNA: TGTGCCAGCAGTTTATCGGCGGGAGGGACCTACGAGCAGTACTTC. Its translation is CASSLSAGGTYEQYF. The rearrangement joins TRBV27 to TRBJ2-7; 9 bases map to TRBD2. The CDR3 totals 15 residues. Germline CDR1 is MNHEY and CDR2 is SMNVEV (reference sequence). The J segment lost 2 bases and the V segment lost 0 bases, leaving 2 bases of the junction unmatched.

The gene calls are TRBV28 and TRBJ2-7; 7 bases fit TRBD1. This CDR3 has 21 residues. With V trimmed by 1 base and J by 0 bases, 21 bases remained unmatched. Germline CDR1 MDHEN, CDR2 SYDVKM. CDR3 DNA: TGTGCCAGCAGTTTATTAGGGGGCTGGGACAAGACTAAGCGGAGCTCCTACGAGCAGTACTTC. Translation gives CASSLLGGWDKTKRSSYEQYF.

This clone was recorded once. This rearrangement joins TRBV29-1 to TRBJ2-7; TRBD2 aligns across 7 bases. The germline V gene has CDR1 SQVTM and CDR2 ANQGSEA. V was pared by 4 bases and J by 3 bases, with 6 bases of the junction left unmatched. This CDR3 comprises 13 residues. The CDR3 DNA follows: TGCAGCGTTGCGGGCGGGAGAGGCTACGAGCAGTACTTC. It yields the protein CSVAGGRGYEQYF.